The 28 T cell receptor beta chains given below trace back to one sample, sequenced in a study of cytomegalovirus exposure and HLA in healthy donors. In the PCR, 60 Vbeta and 13 Jbeta primers were used. Sequenced by immunoSEQ multiplex PCR; TCRdb stores in-frame clones only, minus some. The sample comprises about 280,000 clones, around 90% of which are singletons, and about 2.5% rests with the top ten. The sample consisted of PBMCs. The source of these receptors is a woman aged 18 to 35 in good health and CMV-seronegative.

The J gene is TRBJ2-7, the V gene TRBV29-1; weak D call: TRBD1 (6 bases). Germline values: CDR1 SQVTM, CDR2 ANQGSEA. Between the trimmed V and J ends, which lost 2 bases and 6 bases, there was a span of 17 bases. The CDR3 spans 14 residues. For the CDR3, the DNA is TGCAGCGTTGAACAGGGGAAATTAGACGGCGAGCAGTACTTC. Translation gives CSVEQGKLDGEQYF.

This chain links TRBV9 with TRBJ1-1, with 7 bases matching TRBD1. Germline CDR1 reads SGDLS; CDR2 reads YYNGEE. CDR3 length equals 14 residues. The J segment lost 6 bases and the V segment lost 3 bases, leaving 8 bases of the junction unmatched. DNA for the CDR3: TGTGCCAGCAGCGAACATGACAGGGTCGCTGAAGCTTTCTTT. Translation gives CASSEHDRVAEAFF.

In DNA form, the CDR3 reads TGTGCCAGCAGCCGTAGCGGGGGGAGTCGGGAGCAGTACTTC. Its translation: CASSRSGGSREQYF. This rearrangement joins TRBV11-3 to TRBJ2-7, with 10 nucleotides matching TRBD2. Germline V gene data show CDR1 as SGHNT and CDR2 as YENEEA. The CDR3 totals 14 residues. With 5 bases clipped from V and 7 bases from J, the junction kept 8 bases outside the gene matches.

In regard to this clone: Its ends do not fully match the called genes, so a read error is possible. The rearrangement links TRBV2 to TRBJ1-5; no clear D gene. This CDR3 has 9 residues. CDR1 and CDR2 (germline): SNHLY, FYNNEI. The CDR3 nucleotides are TGTGCCAGCAGGGCCCTGGGAGTATTT. It yields the protein CASRALGVF.

This clone was detected only once. The V call is TRBV7-9, the J call TRBJ2-2, with D tentatively TRBD1 (6 bases). Germline V lookup: CDR1 SEHNR, CDR2 FQNEAQ (reference sequence). The CDR3 is 14 amino acids. V was cut by 4 bases and J by 6 bases, with 12 bases left in between. CDR3 in amino acids: CASSSLEGAGELFF. CDR3 nucleotide sequence: TGTGCCAGCAGCTCTCTTGAGGGGGCCGGGGAGCTGTTTTTT.

The gene calls are TRBV4-1 and TRBJ2-5; 9 bases are a match to TRBD2. The length of the CDR3 is 15 residues. Germline loops: CDR1 MGHRA, CDR2 YSYEKL. V lost 9 bases to trimming and J lost 1 base; unmatched junction nucleotides: 9. Here the CDR3 DNA reads TGCGCCAGTAAAACGGGACTAGCTATCCAAGAGACCCAGTACTTC. It codes for CASKTGLAIQETQYF.

This clone occurred a few times. This rearrangement joins TRBV30 to TRBJ2-7; 8 positions agree with TRBD1. The CDR3 runs to 17 residues. After removal of 0 bases from V and 3 bases from J, the junction contained 13 bases not matched to a gene. Per germline, CDR1 GTSNPN and CDR2 SVGIG (reference sequence). CDR3 bases: TGTGCCTGGAGTGTTCTAGGACAGGGTCCCCTTTTCTACGAGCAGTACTTC. This codes for CAWSVLGQGPLFYEQYF.

In its sample, this clone was seen once. V is TRBV5-1 and J is TRBJ2-5; tentative D call: TRBD1 (6 bases). The J call could be wrong; TRBJ2-7 is a better fit for the DNA end. Germline V lookup: CDR1 SGHRS, CDR2 YFSETQ. The length of the CDR3 is 15 residues. This CDR3 is CASSLGGRGTYEQYF. The CDR3 nucleotides are TGCGCCAGCAGCTTGGGGGGCAGGGGAACCTACGAGCAGTACTTC.

The chain uses TRBV7-9 and TRBJ1-1; D is unresolved. V was trimmed by 5 bases and J by 3 bases, leaving 7 bases between them. CDR3 length equals 12 residues. The germline V gene encodes CDR1 SEHNR and CDR2 FQNEAQ (reference sequence). The CDR3 coding sequence is TGTGCCAGCAGCGCCGGGTACACTGAAGCTTTCTTT. Its translation: CASSAGYTEAFF.

The rearrangement links TRBV30 to TRBJ1-3, with no clear D. CDR1 and CDR2 (germline): GTSNPN, SVGIG (reference sequence). The CDR3 spans 13 residues. The CDR3 region has the DNA TGTGCATCGGGGTTCTCGACTGGAAACACCATATATTTT. Its protein product is CASGFSTGNTIYF.

This clone was seen just once. The DNA for the CDR3 is TGTGCCAGTAGTAGCACCGGGACAGGAGGAACAGATACGCAGTATTTT. This translates into CASSSTGTGGTDTQYF. The rearrangement uses TRBV19 and TRBJ2-3, with TRBD1 matching 8 bases. Looked up from germline, CDR1 is LNHDA and CDR2 is SQIVND (reference sequence). This CDR3 is built from 16 residues. V shed 4 bases, J shed 3 bases, and the junction held 9 bases outside the gene matches.

V is TRBV2 and J is TRBJ1-2, with 7 bases that match TRBD1. J lost 2 bases, V lost 7 bases, and 10 bases had no gene match. The germline V gene has CDR1 SNHLY and CDR2 FYNNEI. The CDR3 spans 15 residues. The CDR3 loop is CASTKDPGQNYGYTF. CDR3 sequence (DNA): TGTGCCAGCACCAAGGATCCGGGACAGAACTATGGCTACACCTTC.

This rearrangement joins TRBV5-1 to TRBJ1-1; D possibly corresponds to TRBD1 (6 bases). V was clipped by 0 bases and J by 4 bases, with 13 bases between them. This CDR3 comprises 15 residues. Germline V gene data show CDR1 as SGHRS and CDR2 as YFSETQ. For the CDR3, the DNA is TGCGCCAGCAGCTTGGATCCGACAGGAACCACTGAAGCTTTCTTT. It yields the protein CASSLDPTGTTEAFF.

This clone came up a few times. The gene calls are TRBV5-4 and TRBJ2-3; 8 nucleotides line up with TRBD2. Germline CDR1 and CDR2: SGHNT and YYREEE (reference sequence). V was pared by 4 bases and J by 2 bases, with 6 bases of the junction left unmatched. This CDR3 is 15 amino acids long. The CDR3 loop is CASSPAGGVTDTQYF. CDR3 DNA: TGTGCCAGCAGCCCCGCCGGGGGGGTCACAGATACGCAGTATTTT.

The gene calls are TRBV7-9 and TRBJ2-6, with TRBD2 matching 7 bases. This CDR3 has 15 residues. CDR1 and CDR2 from the germline V gene are SEHNR and FQNEAQ (reference sequence). V gave up 5 bases and J gave up 11 bases; unmatched junction bases: 12. DNA for the CDR3: TGTGCCAGCAGCCCCGGACCTAGCGGCCTTTACGTCCTGACTTTC. Its translation: CASSPGPSGLYVLTF.

J is TRBJ1-2 and V is TRBV6-5; the D gene is possibly TRBD1 (5 bases). Between the trimmed V and J ends, which lost 5 bases and 3 bases, there was a span of 13 bases. Germline CDR1 and CDR2: MNHEY and SVGAGI. This CDR3 has 14 residues. The CDR3: CASSGIDRDYGYTF. As DNA, the CDR3 is TGTGCCAGCAGTGGGATTGACAGAGACTATGGCTACACCTTC.

The chain has TRBV10-1 and TRBJ2-1; TRBD2 aligns across 9 bases. J was trimmed by 1 base and V by 0 bases; bases with no gene match: 10. The V gene's germline CDR1 is WNHNN and CDR2 SYGVQD (reference sequence). CDR3 length equals 19 residues. This CDR3 reads CASSESGLAGKKSYNEQFF. DNA of the CDR3: TGCGCCAGCAGTGAGTCCGGGCTAGCGGGGAAGAAATCCTACAATGAGCAGTTCTTC.

The CDR3 is CASSLRDSNTDTQYF. Here the CDR3 DNA reads TGTGCCAGCTCACTCCGGGACTCCAACACAGATACGCAGTATTTT. The genes are TRBV18 and TRBJ2-3; TRBD2 is a possible D gene (6 bases). The ends were cut back, 4 bases at V and 2 bases at J, with 13 bases in the middle. The germline gives CDR1 KGHSH, CDR2 LQKENI. The length of the CDR3 is 15 residues. Full variable domain (outside the CDR3, taken from reference TRBV18 and TRBJ2-3): NAGVMQNPRHLVRRRGQEARLRCSPMKGHSHVYWYRQLPEEGLKFMVYLQKENIIDESGMPKERFSAEFPKEGPSILRIQQVVRGDSAAYFCASSLRDSNTDTQYFGPGTRLTVL.

The V and J genes are TRBV7-6 and TRBJ2-2; 7 nucleotides line up with TRBD2. The germline CDR1 and CDR2 sequences are SGHVS and FNYEAQ. V shed 4 bases, J shed 4 bases, and the junction held 0 bases outside the gene matches. The CDR3 is 13 residues long. CDR3 nucleotide sequence: TGTGCCAGCAGCTGGGGGGGCACCGGGGAGCTGTTTTTT. Protein sequence: CASSWGGTGELFF.

The rearrangement links TRBV19 to TRBJ1-6; tentatively, D is TRBD1 (6 bases). The CDR3 extends over 15 amino acids. The germline CDR1 and CDR2 sequences are LNHDA and SQIVND (reference sequence). V lost 6 bases, J lost 10 bases, and 19 bases lay in between. DNA of the CDR3: TGTGCCAGTAGCCTGTTCAGGGAAGGGGGATCACCCCTCCACTTT. Its translation: CASSLFREGGSPLHF.

CDR3 amino acids: CASSLGPTGVETQYF. CDR3 nucleotide sequence: TGCGCCAGCAGCTTGGGGCCGACAGGGGTGGAGACCCAGTACTTC. The chain employs TRBV5-1 and TRBJ2-5; 8 bases fit TRBD1. This CDR3 region has 15 residues. The V and J ends lost 0 bases and 5 bases, in that order; junction bases with no gene match: 6. Germline-derived CDR1 and CDR2 are SGHRS and YFSETQ.

V is TRBV19 and J is TRBJ1-4; TRBD1 is a possible D gene (6 bases). Germline V lookup: CDR1 LNHDA, CDR2 SQIVND (reference sequence). The CDR3 length is 17 residues. Trimming removed 3 bases at V and 0 bases at J, with 14 bases between. CDR3 nucleotide sequence: TGTGCCAGTAGTATCCCCGGACAGACTACAACTAATGAAAAACTGTTTTTT. Translated, it gives CASSIPGQTTTNEKLFF. The full variable domain, completed using reference TRBV19 and TRBJ1-4, is DGGITQSPKYLFRKEGQNVTLSCEQNLNHDAMYWYRQDPGQGLRLIYYSQIVNDFQKGDIAEGYSVSREKKESFPLTVTSAQKNPTAFYLCASSIPGQTTTNEKLFFGSGTQLSVL.

The gene calls are TRBV6-4 and TRBJ2-7; 9 bases are a match to TRBD2. Germline CDR1 and CDR2: MRHNA and SNTAGT. This CDR3 comprises 16 residues. J was trimmed by 3 bases and V by 5 bases; bases with no gene match: 11. The CDR3 bases are TGTGCCAGCAGTTTGTCCGCGACTAGCGGACTCTACGAGCAGTACTTC. This translates into CASSLSATSGLYEQYF.

The J gene is TRBJ2-7, the V gene TRBV6-5; TRBD1 matches 10 bases. Germline V CDR1 and CDR2: MNHEY, SVGAGI. The junction had 9 bases not matched to a gene; V was cut back by 2 bases and J by 5 bases. This CDR3 contains 16 residues. This chain's CDR3 is CASSYGGRDRGNEQYF. CDR3 nucleotide sequence: TGTGCCAGCAGTTACGGCGGTAGGGACAGGGGCAACGAGCAGTACTTC.

V is TRBV7-2 and J is TRBJ2-7; maybe TRBD2 (6 bases). Germline V CDR1 and CDR2: SGHTA, FQGNSA. This CDR3 spans 13 amino acids. Trimming took off 5 bases at V and 10 bases at J, with 18 bases between the two ends. CDR3 sequence (DNA): TGTGCCAGCAGCAGACCCCACGGGACTTTACAGTACTTC. Its protein product is CASSRPHGTLQYF.

The chain joins TRBV4-1 to TRBJ1-1, with D perhaps matching TRBD1 (6 bases). The length of the CDR3 is 18 residues. V lost 8 bases and J lost 1, with 26 bases in between. CDR1 is MGHRA, CDR2 YSYEKL, per germline. The CDR3 is CASRYGWRQAVRNTEAFF. CDR3 coding DNA: TGCGCCAGCCGATATGGCTGGAGACAGGCGGTGAGGAACACTGAAGCTTTCTTT.

V is TRBV27 and J is TRBJ2-1; 8 bases map to TRBD1. This CDR3 spans 14 amino acids. Germline CDR1 is MNHEY and CDR2 is SMNVEV (reference sequence). The V gene end was trimmed by 2 bases and the J gene end by 8 bases; junction bases not matched to a gene: 5. The CDR3 bases are TGTGCCAGCAGTTTAGGGACAGGTGGGTATGAGCAGTTCTTC. Its translation is CASSLGTGGYEQFF.

This clone has just a few counts. The V call is TRBV9, the J call TRBJ1-1; D might be TRBD1 (6 bases). The V gene lost 2 bases and the J gene lost 0 bases, with 14 bases spanning the gap. Germline CDR1 is SGDLS and CDR2 is YYNGEE. The CDR3 covers 16 residues. DNA for the CDR3: TGTGCCAGCAGCGTGGTCGGGGGGCGAGTGAACACTGAAGCTTTCTTT. Translated, it gives CASSVVGGRVNTEAFF.